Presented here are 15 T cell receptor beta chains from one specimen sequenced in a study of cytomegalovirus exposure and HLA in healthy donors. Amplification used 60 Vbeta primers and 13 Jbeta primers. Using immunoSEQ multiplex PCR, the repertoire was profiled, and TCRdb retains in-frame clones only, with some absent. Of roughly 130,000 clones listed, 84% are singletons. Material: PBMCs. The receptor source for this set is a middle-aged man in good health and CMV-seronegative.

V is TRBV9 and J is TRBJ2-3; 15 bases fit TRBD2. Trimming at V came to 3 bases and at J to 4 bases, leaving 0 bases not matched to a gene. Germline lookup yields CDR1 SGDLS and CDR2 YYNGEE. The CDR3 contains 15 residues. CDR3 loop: CASSGTSGGADTQYF. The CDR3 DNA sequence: TGTGCCAGCAGCGGGACTAGCGGGGGGGCAGATACGCAGTATTTT.

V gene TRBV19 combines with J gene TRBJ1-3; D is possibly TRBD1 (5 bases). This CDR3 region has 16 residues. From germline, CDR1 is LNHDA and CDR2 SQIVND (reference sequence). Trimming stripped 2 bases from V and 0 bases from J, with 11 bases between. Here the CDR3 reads CASSITGLLSGNTIYF. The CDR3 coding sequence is TGTGCCAGTAGTATAACGGGACTTCTCTCTGGAAACACCATATATTTT.

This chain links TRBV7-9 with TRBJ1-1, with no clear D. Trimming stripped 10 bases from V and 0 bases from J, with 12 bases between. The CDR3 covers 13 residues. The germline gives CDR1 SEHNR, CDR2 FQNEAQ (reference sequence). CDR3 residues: CATQQTLNTEAFF. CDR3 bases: TGTGCCACCCAACAAACCCTGAACACTGAAGCTTTCTTT. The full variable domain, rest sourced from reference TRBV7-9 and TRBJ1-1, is DTGVSQNPRHKITKRGQNVTFRCDPISEHNRLYWYRQTLGQGPEFLTYFQNEAQLEKSRLLSDRFSAERPKGSFSTLEIQRTEQGDSAMYLCATQQTLNTEAFFGQGTRLTVV.

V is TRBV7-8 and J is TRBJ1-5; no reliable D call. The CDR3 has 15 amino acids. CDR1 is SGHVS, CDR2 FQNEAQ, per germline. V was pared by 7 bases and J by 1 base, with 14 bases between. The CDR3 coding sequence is TGTGCCAGCAACCCCACCCCGGGGAGCAATCAGCCCCAGCATTTT. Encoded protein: CASNPTPGSNQPQHF.

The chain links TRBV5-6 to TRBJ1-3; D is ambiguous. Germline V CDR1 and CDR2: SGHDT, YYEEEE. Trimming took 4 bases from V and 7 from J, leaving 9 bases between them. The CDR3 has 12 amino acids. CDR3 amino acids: CASSLRGNTIYF. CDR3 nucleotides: TGTGCCAGCAGCCTTCGCGGGAACACCATATATTTT.

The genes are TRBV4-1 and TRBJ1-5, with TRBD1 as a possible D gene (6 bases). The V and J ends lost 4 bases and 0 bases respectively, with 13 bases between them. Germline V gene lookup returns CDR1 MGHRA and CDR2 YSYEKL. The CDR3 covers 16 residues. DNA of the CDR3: TGCGCCAGCAGCCGAGGAGAGGGGGTTAGCAATCAGCCCCAGCATTTT. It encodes CASSRGEGVSNQPQHF.

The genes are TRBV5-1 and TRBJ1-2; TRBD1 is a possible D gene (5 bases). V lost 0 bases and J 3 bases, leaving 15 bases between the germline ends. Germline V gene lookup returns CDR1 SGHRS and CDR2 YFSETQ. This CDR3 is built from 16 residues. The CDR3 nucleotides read TGCGCCAGCAGCTTGGCCGACAGCCGGGGGGACTATGGCTACACCTTC. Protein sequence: CASSLADSRGDYGYTF.

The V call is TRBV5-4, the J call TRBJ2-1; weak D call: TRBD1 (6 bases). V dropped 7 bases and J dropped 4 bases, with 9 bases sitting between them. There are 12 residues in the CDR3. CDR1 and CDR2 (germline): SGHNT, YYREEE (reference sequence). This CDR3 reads CASGGQYNEQFF. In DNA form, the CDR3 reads TGTGCCAGCGGTGGACAGTACAATGAGCAGTTCTTC.

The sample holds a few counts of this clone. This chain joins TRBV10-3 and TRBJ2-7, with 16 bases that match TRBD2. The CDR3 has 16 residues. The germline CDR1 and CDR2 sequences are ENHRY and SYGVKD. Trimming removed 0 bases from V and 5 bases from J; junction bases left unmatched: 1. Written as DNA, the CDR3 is TGTGCCATCAGTGAGTCGGGACTAGCGGGGGGGGACGAGCAGTACTTC. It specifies CAISESGLAGGDEQYF.

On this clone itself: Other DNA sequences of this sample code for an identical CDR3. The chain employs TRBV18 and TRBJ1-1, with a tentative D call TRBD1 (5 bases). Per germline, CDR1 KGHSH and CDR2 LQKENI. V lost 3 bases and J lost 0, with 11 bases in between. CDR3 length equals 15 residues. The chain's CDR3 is CASSPTDSMNTEAFF. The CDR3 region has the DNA TGTGCCAGCTCACCGACCGACAGCATGAACACTGAAGCTTTCTTT.

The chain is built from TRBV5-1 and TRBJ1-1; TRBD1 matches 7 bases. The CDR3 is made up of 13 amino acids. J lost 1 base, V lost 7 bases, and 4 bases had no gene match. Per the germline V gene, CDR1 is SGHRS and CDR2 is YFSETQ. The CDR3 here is CASFGTANTEAFF. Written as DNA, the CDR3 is TGCGCCAGCTTCGGGACAGCGAACACTGAAGCTTTCTTT.

CDR3 nucleotides: TGCGCCAGCAGCTTGGAGGTAGCGAGAATCCCTGATACGCAGTATTTT. It specifies CASSLEVARIPDTQYF. The rearrangement joins TRBV5-1 to TRBJ2-3; maybe TRBD2 (5 bases). The ends were cut back, 0 bases at V and 6 bases at J, with 17 bases in the middle. The CDR3 is made up of 16 amino acids. Germline CDR1 is SGHRS and CDR2 is YFSETQ.

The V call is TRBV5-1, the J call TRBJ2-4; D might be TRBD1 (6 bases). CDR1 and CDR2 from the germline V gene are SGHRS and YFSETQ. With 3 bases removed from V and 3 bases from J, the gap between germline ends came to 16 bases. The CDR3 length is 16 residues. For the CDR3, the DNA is TGCGCCAGCAGCTCTACAGGGTCCGGGATCAAAAACATTCAGTACTTC. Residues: CASSSTGSGIKNIQYF.

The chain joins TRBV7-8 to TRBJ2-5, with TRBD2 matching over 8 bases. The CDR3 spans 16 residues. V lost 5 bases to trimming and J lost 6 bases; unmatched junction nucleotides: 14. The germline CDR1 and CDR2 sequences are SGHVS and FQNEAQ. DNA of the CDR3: TGTGCCAGCAGCCCAACGGGGGGGACTAACGGAAAGACCCAGTACTTC. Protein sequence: CASSPTGGTNGKTQYF.

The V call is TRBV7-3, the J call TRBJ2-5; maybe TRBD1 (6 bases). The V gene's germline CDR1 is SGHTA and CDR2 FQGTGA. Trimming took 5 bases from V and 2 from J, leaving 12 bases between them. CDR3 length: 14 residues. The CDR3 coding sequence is TGTGCCAGCAGCCCAACAGGGCTGCAAGAGACCCAGTACTTC. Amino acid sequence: CASSPTGLQETQYF. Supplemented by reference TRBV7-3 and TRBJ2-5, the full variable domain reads GAGVSQTPSNKVTEKGKYVELRCDPISGHTALYWYRQSLGQGPEFLIYFQGTGAADDSGLPNDRFFAVRPEGSVSTLKIQRTERGDSAVYLCASSPTGLQETQYFGPGTRLLVL.